A selection of T cell receptor beta chains follows, all from one sample in a study of cytomegalovirus exposure and HLA in healthy donors. Profiled with immunoSEQ multiplex PCR; TCRdb holds only in-frame clones, not every one. The sample has about 160,000 clones, approximately 78% seen once. The sequenced sample consisted of PBMCs. The receptors stem from a woman younger than 35 in good health and CMV-seronegative. CDR3s include the opening cysteine and the closing phenylalanine or tryptophan. The D gene is left open where the match is weak. Expanded clones get a size class; other rows say once, few or many, or leave the size out.

size,V,D,length,J,DNA,CDR3
few,TRBV6-1,TRBD2,17,TRBJ2-7,TGTGCCAGCAGTGAGGGGTGGACTATAGCGGGAGCCTACGAGCAGTACTTC,CASSEGWTIAGAYEQYF
.,TRBV6-5,.,11,TRBJ1-2,TGTGCCAGCAGTTACCCCGGGGGCTACACCTTC,CASSYPGGYTF
.,TRBV14,TRBD2,14,TRBJ2-7,TGTGCCAGCAGCCTATTAGCGGGACTCTACGAGCAGTACTTC,CASSLLAGLYEQYF
.,TRBV27,TRBD2,17,TRBJ2-2,TGTGCCAGCAGTTCCCCGGGACTAGCGGTTAACACCGGGGAGCTGTTTTTT,CASSSPGLAVNTGELFF
once,TRBV6-4,.,14,TRBJ2-1,TGTGCCAGCAGTGACTCGCGATTCTACAATGAGCAGTTCTTC,CASSDSRFYNEQFF
.,TRBV11-2,.,15,TRBJ2-7,TGTGCCAGCAGCTTAGATCAGGGTTGGGTGGACGAGCAGTACTTC,CASSLDQGWVDEQYF
.,TRBV4-1,TRBD2,18,TRBJ2-1,TGCGCCAGCAGCCAACGACCGGCTTTTAGCGGGGGGTTTGATGAGCAGTTCTTC,CASSQRPAFSGGFDEQFF
.,TRBV10-1,TRBD2,17,TRBJ2-1,TGCGCCAGCAGTGAGTTGCGTTCTAGCGGGGGAAACAATGAGCAGTTCTTC,CASSELRSSGGNNEQFF
.,TRBV7-2,TRBD1,14,TRBJ1-1,TGTGCCAGCAGCTACGACAGGGAGGCCACTGAAGCTTTCTTT,CASSYDREATEAFF
.,TRBV15,.,15,TRBJ1-2,TGTGCCACCAGCTCCTCAGGGATGGTGAGCTATGGCTACACCTTC,CATSSSGMVSYGYTF
.,TRBV28,TRBD1,16,TRBJ2-5,TGTGCCAGCAGTTTCCCCCCGGACAGGGTGGAAGAGACCCAGTACTTC,CASSFPPDRVEETQYF
.,TRBV7-3,TRBD1,13,TRBJ2-7,TGTGCCAGCAGCTTAACGTGGACAGGAGAGCAGTACTTC,CASSLTWTGEQYF
.,TRBV15,TRBD1,15,TRBJ2-3,TGTGCCACCAGCAGGGAAGACAGGGGACCAGATACGCAGTATTTT,CATSREDRGPDTQYF
.,TRBV7-9,.,12,TRBJ2-7,TGTGCCAGCAGCCCCCAGGGCGGAGAGCAGTACTTC,CASSPQGGEQYF
.,TRBV6-5,.,13,TRBJ2-1,TGTGCCAGCAGTTACTTTCGGCAGGGTGAGCAGTTCTTC,CASSYFRQGEQFF